At least ten counts were recorded for the clone carrying this TCR beta chain. What it binds is unknown. The data belong to a study of Graves' ophthalmopathy and Graves' hyperthyroidism. Germline CDR1 MNHEY, CDR2 SMNVEV (reference sequence). The CDR3 consists of 15 residues. The ends lost 7 bases at V and 1 base at J; junction bases unmatched: 7. General study results and limits: Among thyroid clonotypes expanded above 0.001 frequency, most also appeared in blood.

RNA transcripts yielded amplified TCR beta CDR3 regions. Second-round multiplex PCR came after first-round RT-PCR with HTBI primers. Each CDR3 protein gets one entry after TCRdb re-called the multiplex PCR reads with MiXCR. The sample includes 620,000 or so distinct CDR3 sequences, about 24% of them seen just once. J is TRBJ1-1 and V is TRBV27; 9 nucleotides line up with TRBD1. The TCR sequence derives from a woman aged 18-30 years with stable Graves' hyperthyroidism. Some clones in this sample may be carry-over from other donors' samples. The sample was peripheral blood. CDR3 sequence reads: CASNPLTGGNTEAFF. The CDR3 DNA follows: TGTGCCAGCAATCCCCTGACAGGGGGGAACACTGAAGCTTTCTTT.